A single T cell receptor beta chain is shown here with its context. Which cohort a participant joined came from the clinical history participants gave. Germline CDR1 and CDR2: SGDLS and YYNGEE. The CDR3 loop spans 13 amino acids. Unmatched junction bases numbered 5, after V lost 4 bases and J lost 7 bases. How the authors handled the data: For nucleated cells, counts were estimated from reference gene primer amplification. Produced via immunoSEQ multiplex PCR; TCRdb's table is partial and in-frame only. V and J calls and clone size are those listed in that table; D and trimming were worked out from the DNA. This table holds 190,000 or so clones, about 84% found once. This sample was taken from a study of blood T cell repertoires in COVID-19. The overall study: Nucleic acid was either cDNA or gDNA, and it came from T cells, B-cell-depleted T cells, or PBMCs.

V gene TRBV9 combines with J gene TRBJ2-7; 10 nucleotides match TRBD2. Material: PBMCs or T cells enriched from blood (not recorded which). This sequence was found in a woman aged 25 to 45 who had recovered from COVID-19. CDR3 amino acids: CASSFLLAGEQYF. CDR3 nucleotide sequence: TGTGCCAGCAGCTTCCTACTAGCGGGGGAGCAGTACTTC.